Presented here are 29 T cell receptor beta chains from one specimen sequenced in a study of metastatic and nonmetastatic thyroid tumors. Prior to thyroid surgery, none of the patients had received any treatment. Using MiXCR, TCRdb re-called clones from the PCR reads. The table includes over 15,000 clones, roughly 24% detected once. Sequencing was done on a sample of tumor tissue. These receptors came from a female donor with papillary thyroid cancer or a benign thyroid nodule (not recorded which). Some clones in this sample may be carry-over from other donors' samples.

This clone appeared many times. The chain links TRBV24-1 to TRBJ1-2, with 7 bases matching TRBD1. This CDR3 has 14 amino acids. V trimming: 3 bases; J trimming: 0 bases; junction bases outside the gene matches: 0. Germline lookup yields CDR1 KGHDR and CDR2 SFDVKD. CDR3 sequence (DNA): TGTGCCACCAGTGATGGGACAGCTAACTATGGCTACACCTTC. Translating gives CATSDGTANYGYTF.

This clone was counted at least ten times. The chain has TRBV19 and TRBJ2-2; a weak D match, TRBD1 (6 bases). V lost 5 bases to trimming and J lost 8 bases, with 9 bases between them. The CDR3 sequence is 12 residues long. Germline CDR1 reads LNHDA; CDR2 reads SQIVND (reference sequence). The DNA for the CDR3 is TGTGCCAGTAGTCCACAGGGAGGGGAGCTGTTTTTT. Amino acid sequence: CASSPQGGELFF.

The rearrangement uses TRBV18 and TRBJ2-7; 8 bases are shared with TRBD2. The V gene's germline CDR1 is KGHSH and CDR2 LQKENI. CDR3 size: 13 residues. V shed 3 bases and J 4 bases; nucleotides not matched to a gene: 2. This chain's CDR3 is CASSPAGGYEQYV. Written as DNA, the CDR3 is TGTGCCAGCTCACCCGCGGGGGGATACGAGCAGTACGTC.

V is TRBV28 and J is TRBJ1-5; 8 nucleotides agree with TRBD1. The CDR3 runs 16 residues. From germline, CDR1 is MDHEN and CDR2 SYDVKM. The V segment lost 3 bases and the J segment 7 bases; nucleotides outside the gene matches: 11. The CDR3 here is CASSFGGQGAWQPQHF. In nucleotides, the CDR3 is TGTGCCAGCAGTTTCGGCGGACAGGGAGCATGGCAGCCCCAGCATTTT.

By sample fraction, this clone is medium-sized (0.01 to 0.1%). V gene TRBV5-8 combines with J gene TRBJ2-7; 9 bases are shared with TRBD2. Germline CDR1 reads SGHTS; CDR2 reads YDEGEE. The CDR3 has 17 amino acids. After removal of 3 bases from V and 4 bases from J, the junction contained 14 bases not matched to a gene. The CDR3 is CASSSHSLAGNFYEQYF. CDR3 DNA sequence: TGTGCCAGCAGCTCCCACTCGCTAGCGGGAAATTTTTACGAGCAGTACTTC.

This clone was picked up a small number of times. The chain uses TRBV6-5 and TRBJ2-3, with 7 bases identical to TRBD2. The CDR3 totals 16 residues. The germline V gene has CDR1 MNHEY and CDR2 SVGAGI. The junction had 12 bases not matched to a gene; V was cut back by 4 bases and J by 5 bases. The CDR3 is CASSWRLAGVRDTQYF. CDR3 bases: TGTGCCAGCAGTTGGCGACTAGCTGGAGTCAGAGATACGCAGTATTTT.

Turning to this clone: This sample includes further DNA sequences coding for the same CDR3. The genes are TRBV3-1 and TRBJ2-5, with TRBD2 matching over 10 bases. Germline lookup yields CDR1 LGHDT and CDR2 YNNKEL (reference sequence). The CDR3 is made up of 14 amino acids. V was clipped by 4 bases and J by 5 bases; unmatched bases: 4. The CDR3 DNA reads TGTGCCAGCAGCCCCACTAGCGGGAAGGAGACCCAGTACTTC. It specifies CASSPTSGKETQYF.

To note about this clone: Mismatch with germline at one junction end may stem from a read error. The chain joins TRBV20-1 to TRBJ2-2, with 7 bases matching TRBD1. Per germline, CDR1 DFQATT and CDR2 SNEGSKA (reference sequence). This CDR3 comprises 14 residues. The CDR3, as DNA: TGCAGTGGTATAGGGGCGACAGGGACCGGTGAGCTGTTTTTT. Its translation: CSGIGATGTGELFF.

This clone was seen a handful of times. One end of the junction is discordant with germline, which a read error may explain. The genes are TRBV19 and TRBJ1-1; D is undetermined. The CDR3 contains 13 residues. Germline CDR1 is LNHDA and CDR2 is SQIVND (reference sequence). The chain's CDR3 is CVSTTSLNTEAFF. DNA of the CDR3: TGTGTCAGTACCACTTCCCTGAACACTGAAGCTTTCTTT.

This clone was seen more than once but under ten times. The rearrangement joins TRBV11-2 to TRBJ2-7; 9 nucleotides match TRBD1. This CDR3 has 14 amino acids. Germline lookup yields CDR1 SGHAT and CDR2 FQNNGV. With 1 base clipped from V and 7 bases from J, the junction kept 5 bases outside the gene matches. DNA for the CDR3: TGTGCCAGCAGCTTAGTGGGGACAGGGATAGAGCAGTACTTC. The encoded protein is CASSLVGTGIEQYF. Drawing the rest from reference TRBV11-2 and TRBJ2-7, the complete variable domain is EAGVAQSPRYKIIEKRQSVAFWCNPISGHATLYWYQQILGQGPKLLIQFQNNGVVDDSQLPKDRFSAERLKGVDSTLKIQPAKLEDSAVYLCASSLVGTGIEQYFGPGTRLTVT.

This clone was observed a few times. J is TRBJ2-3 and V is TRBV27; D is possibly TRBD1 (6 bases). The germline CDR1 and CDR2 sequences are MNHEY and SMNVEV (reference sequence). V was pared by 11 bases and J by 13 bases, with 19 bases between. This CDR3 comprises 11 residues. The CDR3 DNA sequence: TGTGCCGCGCTAGGGACCAGGGGAGAGTATTTT. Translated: CAALGTRGEYF.

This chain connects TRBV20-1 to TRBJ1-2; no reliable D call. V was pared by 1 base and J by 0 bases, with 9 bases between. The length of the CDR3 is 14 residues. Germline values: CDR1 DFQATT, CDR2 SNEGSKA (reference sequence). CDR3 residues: CSARATGANYGYTF. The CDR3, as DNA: TGCAGTGCTAGAGCAACTGGAGCTAACTATGGCTACACCTTC.

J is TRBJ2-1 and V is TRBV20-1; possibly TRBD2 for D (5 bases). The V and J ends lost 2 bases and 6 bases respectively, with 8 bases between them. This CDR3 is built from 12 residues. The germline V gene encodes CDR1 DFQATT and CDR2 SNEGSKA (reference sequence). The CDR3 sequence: CSARWTSNEQFF. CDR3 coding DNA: TGCAGTGCTAGATGGACTTCCAATGAGCAGTTCTTC.

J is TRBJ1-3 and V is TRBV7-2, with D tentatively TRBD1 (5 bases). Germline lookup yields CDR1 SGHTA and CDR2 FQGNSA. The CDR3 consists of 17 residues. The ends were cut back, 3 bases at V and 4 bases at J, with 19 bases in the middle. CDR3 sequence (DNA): TGTGCCAGCAGCTTGGCGCCGCTGACGGGGCGCGGAAACACCATATATTTT. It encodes CASSLAPLTGRGNTIYF.

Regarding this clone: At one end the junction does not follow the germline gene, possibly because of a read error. This CDR3 is CDSSILEWGLRNEQFF. The CDR3 nucleotides are TGTGACAGTAGTATTCTGGAGTGGGGACTAAGGAATGAGCAGTTCTTC. The rearrangement links TRBV19 to TRBJ2-1, with TRBD2 matching over 7 bases. This CDR3 region has 16 residues. CDR1 LNHDA and CDR2 SQIVND come from the germline V gene (reference sequence).

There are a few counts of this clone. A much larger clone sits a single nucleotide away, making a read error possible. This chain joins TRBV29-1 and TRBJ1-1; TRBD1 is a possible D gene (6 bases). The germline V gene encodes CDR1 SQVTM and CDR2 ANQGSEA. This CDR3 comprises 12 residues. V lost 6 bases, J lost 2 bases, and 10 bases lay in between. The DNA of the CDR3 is TGCAGCGTCGGGGGACATAACACTGAAGCTTTCTTT. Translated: CSVGGHNTEAFF.

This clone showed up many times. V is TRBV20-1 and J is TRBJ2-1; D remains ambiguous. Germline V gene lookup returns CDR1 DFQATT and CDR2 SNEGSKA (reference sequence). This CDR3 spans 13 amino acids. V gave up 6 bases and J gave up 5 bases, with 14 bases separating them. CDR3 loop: CSAGWAENNEQFF. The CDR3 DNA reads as TGCAGTGCCGGTTGGGCCGAGAACAATGAGCAGTTCTTC.

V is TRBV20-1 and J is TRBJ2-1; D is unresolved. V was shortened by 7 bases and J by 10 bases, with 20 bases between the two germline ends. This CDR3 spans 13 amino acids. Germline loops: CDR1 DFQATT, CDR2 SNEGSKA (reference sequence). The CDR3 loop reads CSGGPRSIGEQFF. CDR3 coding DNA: TGCAGTGGGGGTCCCCGCTCCATCGGCGAGCAGTTCTTC.

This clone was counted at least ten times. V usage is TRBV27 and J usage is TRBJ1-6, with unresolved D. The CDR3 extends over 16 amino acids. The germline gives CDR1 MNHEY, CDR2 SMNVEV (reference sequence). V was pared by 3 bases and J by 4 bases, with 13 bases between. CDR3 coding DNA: TGTGCCAGCAGTTTGAGTTATGGGTCTTATAATTCACCCCTCCACTTT. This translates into CASSLSYGSYNSPLHF.

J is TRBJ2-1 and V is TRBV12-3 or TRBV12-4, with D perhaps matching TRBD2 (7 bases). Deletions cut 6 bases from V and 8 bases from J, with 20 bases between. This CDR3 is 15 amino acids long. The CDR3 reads CASRWTAGLSDEQFF. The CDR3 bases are TGTGCCAGCAGATGGACAGCGGGATTAAGCGATGAGCAGTTCTTC.

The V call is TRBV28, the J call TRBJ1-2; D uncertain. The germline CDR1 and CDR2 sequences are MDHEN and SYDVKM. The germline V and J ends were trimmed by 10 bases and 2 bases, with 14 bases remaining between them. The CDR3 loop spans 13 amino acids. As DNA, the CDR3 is TGTGCCATCAGATCTGTCTCAAACTATGGCTACACCTTC. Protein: CAIRSVSNYGYTF.

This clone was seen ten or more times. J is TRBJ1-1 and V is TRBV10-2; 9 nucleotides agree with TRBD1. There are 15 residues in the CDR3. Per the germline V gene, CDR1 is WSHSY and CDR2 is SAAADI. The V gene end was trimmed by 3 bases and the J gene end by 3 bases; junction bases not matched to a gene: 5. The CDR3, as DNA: TGCGCCAGCAGTGATCAGGACAGGGGTGACACTGAAGCTTTCTTT. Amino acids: CASSDQDRGDTEAFF.

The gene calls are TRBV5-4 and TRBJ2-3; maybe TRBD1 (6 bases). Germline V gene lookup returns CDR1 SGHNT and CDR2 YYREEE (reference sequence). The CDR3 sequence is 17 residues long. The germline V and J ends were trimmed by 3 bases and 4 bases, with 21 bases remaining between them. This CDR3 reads CASSSGGVLTGSDTQYF. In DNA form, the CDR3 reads TGTGCCAGCAGCTCCGGTGGGGTTTTGACAGGATCAGATACGCAGTATTTT.

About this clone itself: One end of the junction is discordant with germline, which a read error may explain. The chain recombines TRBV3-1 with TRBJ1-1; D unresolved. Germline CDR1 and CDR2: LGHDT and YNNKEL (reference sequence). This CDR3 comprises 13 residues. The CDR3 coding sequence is TGTGCCAGCAGCCAAGTGCGAGCCTGTGAAGATTTCTTT. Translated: CASSQVRACEDFF.

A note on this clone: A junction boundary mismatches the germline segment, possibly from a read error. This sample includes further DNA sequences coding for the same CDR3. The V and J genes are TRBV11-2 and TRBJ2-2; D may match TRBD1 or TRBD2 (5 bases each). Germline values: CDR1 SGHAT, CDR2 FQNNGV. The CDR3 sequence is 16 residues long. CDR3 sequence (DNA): TGTGCCAGCAGCAACCGGGGCAGCCTAGACACCGGTGAGCTGTTTTTT. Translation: CASSNRGSLDTGELFF.

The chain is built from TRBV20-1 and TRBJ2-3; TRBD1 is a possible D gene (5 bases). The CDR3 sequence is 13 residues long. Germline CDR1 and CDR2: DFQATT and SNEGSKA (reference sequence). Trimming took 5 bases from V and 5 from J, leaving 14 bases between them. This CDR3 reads CSASGNRKDTQYF. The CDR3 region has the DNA TGCAGTGCTTCAGGGAATAGGAAAGATACGCAGTATTTT.

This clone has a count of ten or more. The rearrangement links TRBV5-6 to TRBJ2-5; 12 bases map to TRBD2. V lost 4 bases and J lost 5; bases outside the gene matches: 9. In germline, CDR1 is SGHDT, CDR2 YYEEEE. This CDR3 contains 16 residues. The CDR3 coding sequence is TGTGCCAGCAGCCCTACTCTAGCGGGAGGGAGGGAGACCCAGTACTTC. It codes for CASSPTLAGGRETQYF.

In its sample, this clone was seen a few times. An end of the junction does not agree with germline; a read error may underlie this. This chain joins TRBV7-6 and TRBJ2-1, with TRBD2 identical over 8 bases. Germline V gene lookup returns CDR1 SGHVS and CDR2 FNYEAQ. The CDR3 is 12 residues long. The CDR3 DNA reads TGTGCCAGCAGCTTCTCGCGGGAGGAGCAGTTATTC. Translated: CASSFSREEQLF.

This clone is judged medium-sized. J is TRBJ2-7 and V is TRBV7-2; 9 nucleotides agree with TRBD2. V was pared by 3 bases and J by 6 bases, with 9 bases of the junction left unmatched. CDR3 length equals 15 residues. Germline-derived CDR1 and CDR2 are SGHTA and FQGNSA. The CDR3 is CASSFSRGLAPEQYF. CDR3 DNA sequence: TGTGCCAGCAGCTTTTCCCGGGGACTAGCCCCCGAGCAGTACTTC.